The 15 T cell receptor beta chains listed next were all sequenced from one sample in a study of blood T cell repertoires in COVID-19. Here immunoSEQ multiplex PCR was the method, and the copy in TCRdb shows in-frame clones only, minus some. Of around 140,000 clones listed, roughly three quarters were seen once; the top ten hold 1.9%. The sequenced sample was peripheral blood. These receptors all stem from an older woman with acute or convalescent COVID-19.

The chain joins TRBV19 to TRBJ1-3; TRBD1 might be the D (6 bases). The CDR3 consists of 15 residues. V was cut by 6 bases and J by 2 bases, with 14 bases left in between. The germline gives CDR1 LNHDA, CDR2 SQIVND (reference sequence). The CDR3 DNA is TGTGCCAGTAGAGTGGACAGCCCGACTGGAAACACCATATATTTT. It translates to CASRVDSPTGNTIYF.

The chain is built from TRBV27 and TRBJ2-7; possible D gene TRBD2, 6 bases. This CDR3 is 12 amino acids long. Germline V gene data show CDR1 as MNHEY and CDR2 as SMNVEV (reference sequence). Trimming removed 10 bases at V and 2 bases at J, with 12 bases between. The CDR3 nucleotides are TGTGCCACCCGGGACTTCGCCTACGAGCAGTACTTC. Amino acids: CATRDFAYEQYF.

This sequence joins TRBV7-9 and TRBJ2-1; 11 bases are a match to TRBD2. CDR1 is SEHNR and CDR2 is FQNEAQ in the germline V gene (reference sequence). The CDR3 length is 15 residues. The ends lost 4 bases at V and 8 bases at J; junction bases unmatched: 7. CDR3 nucleotide sequence: TGTGCCAGCAGCTATAGCGGGAGGGCCGGGGATGAGCAGTTCTTC. It yields the protein CASSYSGRAGDEQFF.

The chain employs TRBV21-1 and TRBJ2-5; the table's D call of TRBD2 was not tested on the DNA. TRBV21-1 is assigned pseudogene status. The CDR3 consists of 18 residues. This CDR3 is CASGERREGITYQETQYF. CDR3 nucleotides: TGTGCCAGCGGAGAAAGGCGGGAGGGCATTACTTACCAAGAGACCCAGTACTTC.

The genes are TRBV3-1 (or the pseudogene TRBV3-2) and TRBJ1-6; 7 bases match TRBD1. The ends lost 2 bases at V and 10 bases at J; junction bases unmatched: 8. From germline, CDR1 is LGHDT and CDR2 YNNKEL (reference sequence). There are 15 residues in the CDR3. CDR3 bases: TGTGCCAGCAGCCAAAAGGCAGGGGGTTTGTCACCCCTCCACTTT. This codes for CASSQKAGGLSPLHF.

The chain couples TRBV27 to TRBJ2-7, with 7 bases that match TRBD1. Germline V CDR1 and CDR2: MNHEY, SMNVEV (reference sequence). V lost 0 bases to trimming and J lost 3 bases; unmatched junction nucleotides: 5. The CDR3 spans 15 residues. The CDR3 DNA sequence: TGTGCCAGCAGTTTATCTTACCAGGGGGACTACGAGCAGTACTTC. Translated, it gives CASSLSYQGDYEQYF.

V and J are TRBV5-6 and TRBJ2-7; D might be TRBD2 (6 bases). Germline lookup yields CDR1 SGHDT and CDR2 YYEEEE. V was clipped by 4 bases and J by 1 base, with 18 bases between them. CDR3 length: 16 amino acids. The CDR3: CASSLTTRRGSYEQYF. The CDR3 DNA follows: TGTGCCAGCAGCCTAACGACTAGGCGGGGATCCTACGAGCAGTACTTC.

The chain couples TRBV7-3 to TRBJ2-5; 8 positions match TRBD2. This CDR3 is 14 amino acids long. The V gene's germline CDR1 is SGHTA and CDR2 FQGTGA. Trimming cost V 5 bases and J 12 bases; bases outside gene matches: 14. CDR3 amino acids: CASSPTPGTRNKYF. The CDR3 nucleotides are TGTGCCAGCAGCCCGACCCCCGGGACTAGAAATAAGTACTTC.

V and J are TRBV30 and TRBJ1-1; 9 nucleotides align to TRBD1. Per the germline V gene, CDR1 is GTSNPN and CDR2 is SVGIG (reference sequence). This CDR3 has 18 residues. V lost 4 bases, J lost 0 bases, and 15 bases stayed unmatched. The CDR3 coding sequence is TGTGCCTGGATCAAAGCTCCGGGACAGGGCTATGTGAACACTGAAGCTTTCTTT. Translation gives CAWIKAPGQGYVNTEAFF.

The chain uses TRBV28 and TRBJ2-5, with 8 bases aligning to TRBD1. The CDR3 runs 16 residues. The junction had 12 bases not matched to a gene; V was cut back by 4 bases and J by 5 bases. Germline loops: CDR1 MDHEN, CDR2 SYDVKM. CDR3 coding DNA: TGTGCCAGCAGTTCCCCATTCAACAGGGGGGTGGAGACCCAGTACTTC. Translating gives CASSSPFNRGVETQYF.

V gene TRBV28 combines with J gene TRBJ1-1, with a possible D match to TRBD1 (6 bases). The CDR3 is 15 amino acids. The germline gives CDR1 MDHEN, CDR2 SYDVKM. Trimming took off 2 bases at V and 0 bases at J, with 10 bases between the two ends. The chain's CDR3 is CASSLPTGLNTEAFF. The CDR3 DNA sequence: TGTGCCAGCAGTTTACCGACAGGCCTGAACACTGAAGCTTTCTTT.

The rearrangement joins TRBV27 to TRBJ2-1, with D hard to call. The CDR3 length is 14 residues. V was clipped by 2 bases and J by 8 bases, with 13 bases between them. Germline values: CDR1 MNHEY, CDR2 SMNVEV (reference sequence). CDR3 nucleotide sequence: TGTGCCAGCAGTTTAGAGGCACTTCTGCATGAGCAGTTCTTC. This sequence encodes CASSLEALLHEQFF.

This clone was observed a handful of times. The rearrangement joins TRBV7-8 to TRBJ1-1, with unresolved D. Germline V lookup: CDR1 SGHVS, CDR2 FQNEAQ. This CDR3 region has 13 residues. V lost 5 bases and J 5 bases, leaving 12 bases between the germline ends. CDR3 region: CASSVGPPTEAFF. The CDR3 nucleotides are TGTGCCAGCAGCGTAGGTCCCCCTACTGAAGCTTTCTTT.

The V gene is TRBV18, the J gene TRBJ1-3, with TRBD1 matching 9 bases. Per germline, CDR1 KGHSH and CDR2 LQKENI. Unmatched junction bases numbered 10, after V lost 3 bases and J lost 4 bases. The CDR3 sequence is 17 residues long. CDR3 protein: CASSPTRTGASGNTIYF. The DNA of the CDR3 is TGTGCCAGCTCACCCACCAGGACAGGGGCTTCAGGAAACACCATATATTTT.

The rearrangement uses TRBV30 and TRBJ1-3; 8 bases fit TRBD1. The CDR3 totals 19 residues. J lost 3 bases, V lost 0 bases, and 16 bases had no gene match. In germline, CDR1 is GTSNPN, CDR2 SVGIG (reference sequence). Here the CDR3 reads CAWSVPPGGQGARGNTIYF. CDR3 nucleotides: TGTGCCTGGAGTGTACCCCCAGGGGGTCAGGGGGCGCGTGGAAACACCATATATTTT.